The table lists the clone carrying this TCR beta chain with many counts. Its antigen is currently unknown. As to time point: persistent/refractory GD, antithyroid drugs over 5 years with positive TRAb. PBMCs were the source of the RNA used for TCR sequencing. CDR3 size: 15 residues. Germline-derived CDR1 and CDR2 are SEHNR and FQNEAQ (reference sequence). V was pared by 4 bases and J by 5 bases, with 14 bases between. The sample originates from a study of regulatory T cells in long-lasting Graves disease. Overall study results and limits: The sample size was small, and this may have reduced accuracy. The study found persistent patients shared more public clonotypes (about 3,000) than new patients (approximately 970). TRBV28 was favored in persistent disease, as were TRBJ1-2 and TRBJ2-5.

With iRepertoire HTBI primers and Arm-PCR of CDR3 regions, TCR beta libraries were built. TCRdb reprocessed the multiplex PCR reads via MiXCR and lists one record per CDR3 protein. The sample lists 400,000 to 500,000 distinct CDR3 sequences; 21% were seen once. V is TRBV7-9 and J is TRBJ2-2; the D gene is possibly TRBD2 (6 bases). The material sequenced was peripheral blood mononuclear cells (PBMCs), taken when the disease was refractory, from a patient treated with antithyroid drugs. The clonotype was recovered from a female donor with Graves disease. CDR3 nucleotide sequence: TGTGCCAGCAGCTCCACGATGGAGGGAACCGGGGAGCTGTTTTTT. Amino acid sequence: CASSSTMEGTGELFF.